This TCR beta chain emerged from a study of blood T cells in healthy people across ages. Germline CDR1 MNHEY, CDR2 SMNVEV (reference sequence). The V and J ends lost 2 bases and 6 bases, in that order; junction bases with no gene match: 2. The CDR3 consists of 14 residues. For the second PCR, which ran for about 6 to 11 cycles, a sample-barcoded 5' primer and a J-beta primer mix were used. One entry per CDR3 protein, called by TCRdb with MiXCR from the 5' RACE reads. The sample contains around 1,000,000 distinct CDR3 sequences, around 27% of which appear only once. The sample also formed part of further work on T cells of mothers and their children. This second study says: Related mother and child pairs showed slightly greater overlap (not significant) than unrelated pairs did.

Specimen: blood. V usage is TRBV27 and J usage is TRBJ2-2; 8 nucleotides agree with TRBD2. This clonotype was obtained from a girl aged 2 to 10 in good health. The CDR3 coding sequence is TGTGCCAGCAGTTTAATCGGGGGGGCCGGGGAGCTGTTTTTT. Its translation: CASSLIGGAGELFF.